The clone carrying this T cell receptor beta chain showed up just once. Its specificity is unknown. These data belong to a study of tumor-infiltrating lymphocytes in primary liver carcinoma. Findings and limits, study-wide: Tumors had a top-250-clone fraction that was significantly higher than blood (p = 0.039). Merely some 7.5-25% of top clones spanned all five tumor regions.

J lost 7 bases, V lost 9 bases, and 21 bases had no gene match. The CDR3 spans 18 residues. From germline, CDR1 is MDHEN and CDR2 SYDVKM. From about 0.45 ug total RNA, TCR beta cDNA was generated with a primer in the constant region. Libraries for TCR beta were built through three nested multiplex PCR rounds, which together made up a slightly modified ARM-PCR procedure. TRBV1-TRBV30 forward primers and a C-beta reverse primer were used in the first two PCR rounds, which each ran for around 11 cycles. A single record per CDR3 protein comes from TCRdb applying MiXCR to the multiplex PCR reads. The sample yields about 190,000 distinct CDR3 sequences, about 85% seen once. Extraction of RNA together with DNA used 20-30 mg of unsorted bulk tissue. HBV chronically infected the treatment-naive patients.

The sequence derives from a man aged 35 to 55 with primary liver carcinoma and hepatitis B virus infection. This rearrangement joins TRBV28 to TRBJ1-6; 7 bases align to TRBD1. Sequencing used tumor tissue from primary liver carcinoma. The CDR3 region has the DNA TGTGCCAGTCAACCAGGTACAGGGGACGAGATGGAGAATTCACCCCTCCACTTT. Amino acids: CASQPGTGDEMENSPLHF.